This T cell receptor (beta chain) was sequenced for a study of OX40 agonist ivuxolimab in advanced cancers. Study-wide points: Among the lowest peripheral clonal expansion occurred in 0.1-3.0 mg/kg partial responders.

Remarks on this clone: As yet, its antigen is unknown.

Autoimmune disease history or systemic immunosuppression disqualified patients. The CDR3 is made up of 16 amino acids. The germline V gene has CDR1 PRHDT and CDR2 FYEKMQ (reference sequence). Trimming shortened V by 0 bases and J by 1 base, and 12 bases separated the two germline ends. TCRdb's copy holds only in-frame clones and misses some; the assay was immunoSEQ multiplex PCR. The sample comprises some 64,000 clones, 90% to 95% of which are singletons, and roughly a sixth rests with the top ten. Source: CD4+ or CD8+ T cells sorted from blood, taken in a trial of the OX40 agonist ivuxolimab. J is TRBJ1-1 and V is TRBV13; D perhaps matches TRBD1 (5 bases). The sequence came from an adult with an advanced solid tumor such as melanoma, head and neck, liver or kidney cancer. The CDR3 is CASSLGRRGENTEAFF. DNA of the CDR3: TGTGCCAGCAGCTTAGGCCGGAGGGGAGAGAACACTGAAGCTTTCTTT.